These 21 T cell receptor beta chains came from one sample sequenced in a study of cytomegalovirus exposure and HLA in healthy donors. PCR amplification relied on 60 Vbeta primers (plus 13 Jbeta primers). The data were produced by immunoSEQ multiplex PCR, yet TCRdb's version contains in-frame clones alone and is incomplete. The data hold some 130,000 clones, with roughly two thirds observed a single time. The sample was PBMCs. These receptor sequences come from a man between 25 and 39 years old in good health and CMV-seropositive.

The table lists this clone with a count of one. The rearrangement joins TRBV19 to TRBJ2-1, with D maybe TRBD2 (6 bases). Germline CDR1 is LNHDA and CDR2 is SQIVND (reference sequence). The germline V and J ends were trimmed by 6 bases and 1 base, with 13 bases remaining between them. The CDR3 is 15 residues long. The CDR3 loop is CASRPQLASYNEQFF. In DNA, the CDR3 is TGTGCCAGTAGACCCCAGCTAGCGTCCTACAATGAGCAGTTCTTC.

The CDR3 here is CASSRGGLAGVEPQFF. CDR3 coding DNA: TGTGCCAGCAGTCGCGGGGGACTAGCGGGAGTGGAACCCCAGTTCTTC. The chain joins TRBV11-2 to TRBJ2-1, with TRBD2 matching 14 bases. Trimming cost V 6 bases and J 13 bases; bases outside gene matches: 14. The germline gives CDR1 SGHAT, CDR2 FQNNGV. This CDR3 is 16 amino acids long. The complete variable domain, with remaining parts taken from reference TRBV11-2 and TRBJ2-1, reads EAGVAQSPRYKIIEKRQSVAFWCNPISGHATLYWYQQILGQGPKLLIQFQNNGVVDDSQLPKDRFSAERLKGVDSTLKIQPAKLEDSAVYLCASSRGGLAGVEPQFFGPGTRLTVL.

The V call is TRBV19, the J call TRBJ1-5; 8 positions match TRBD1. V shed 7 bases and J 1 base; nucleotides not matched to a gene: 6. Germline V gene sequence: CDR1 LNHDA, CDR2 SQIVND (reference sequence). The CDR3 spans 15 residues. This CDR3 is CASTLGQGSNQPQHF. CDR3 nucleotide sequence: TGTGCCAGTACCCTAGGACAGGGAAGCAATCAGCCCCAGCATTTT.

The V gene is TRBV7-3, the J gene TRBJ2-1, with D possibly being TRBD1 (6 bases). Trimming took off 6 bases at V and 13 bases at J, with 19 bases between the two ends. From germline, CDR1 is SGHTA and CDR2 FQGTGA. The CDR3 runs to 13 residues. As DNA, the CDR3 is TGTGCCAGCAGTCTCCGGCGAGGGGGTAATCAGTTCTTC. As protein: CASSLRRGGNQFF. The full variable domain, its missing parts supplied by reference TRBV7-3 and TRBJ2-1, is GAGVSQTPSNKVTEKGKYVELRCDPISGHTALYWYRQSLGQGPEFLIYFQGTGAADDSGLPNDRFFAVRPEGSVSTLKIQRTERGDSAVYLCASSLRRGGNQFFGPGTRLTVL.

The chain employs TRBV7-8 and TRBJ2-1; TRBD2 matches 10 bases. Germline V CDR1 and CDR2: SGHVS, FQNEAQ. J was trimmed by 9 bases and V by 4 bases; bases with no gene match: 9. The CDR3 has 15 amino acids. The CDR3 reads CASSSLAGVTTEQFF. The DNA of the CDR3 is TGTGCCAGCAGCTCCCTAGCGGGAGTGACGACTGAGCAGTTCTTC.

The rearrangement links TRBV28 to TRBJ2-6; no clear D gene. The CDR3 totals 14 residues. Per the germline V gene, CDR1 is MDHEN and CDR2 is SYDVKM. The V end lost 0 bases, the J end lost 6 bases, and 6 bases lay between the germline ends. The CDR3 DNA sequence: TGTGCCAGCAGTTTATGGGGCGTGGCCAACGTCCTGACTTTC. It yields the protein CASSLWGVANVLTF.

The gene calls are TRBV19 and TRBJ1-5; 7 bases agree with TRBD1. Germline CDR1 and CDR2: LNHDA and SQIVND (reference sequence). CDR3 length equals 17 residues. The junction had 9 bases not matched to a gene; V was cut back by 2 bases and J by 2 bases. For the CDR3, the DNA is TGTGCCAGTAGTATAACCCGACAGGGTCGGGGCAATCAGCCCCAGCATTTT. This codes for CASSITRQGRGNQPQHF.

The rearrangement joins TRBV10-2 to TRBJ2-7; TRBD1 is a possible D gene (5 bases). Germline-derived CDR1 and CDR2 are WSHSY and SAAADI. V was shortened by 6 bases and J by 4 bases, with 16 bases between the two germline ends. The CDR3 consists of 14 residues. CDR3 region: CASRGPLGRYEQYF. The CDR3 bases are TGCGCCAGCAGAGGACCATTGGGGCGGTACGAGCAGTACTTC.

The rearrangement joins TRBV4-2 to TRBJ1-2; D may be TRBD1 (5 bases). Germline lookup yields CDR1 LGHNA and CDR2 YNFKEQ. V lost 5 bases and J 0 bases, leaving 19 bases between the germline ends. The CDR3 is 17 amino acids. The CDR3 reads CASSFAGGREPNYGYTF. As DNA, the CDR3 is TGTGCCAGCAGCTTTGCTGGGGGGAGGGAACCTAACTATGGCTACACCTTC.

This clone turned up a few times. The rearrangement links TRBV4-2 to TRBJ2-3; 9 bases map to TRBD2. Unmatched junction bases numbered 12, after V lost 3 bases and J lost 2 bases. The CDR3 sequence is 18 residues long. From germline, CDR1 is LGHNA and CDR2 YNFKEQ. The CDR3 spells CASSHLNRLAGHTDTQYF. Here the CDR3 DNA reads TGTGCCAGCAGCCATCTTAATCGCCTAGCGGGGCACACAGATACGCAGTATTTT.

The V call is TRBV6-5, the J call TRBJ2-7, with 10 bases fitting TRBD1. Germline V lookup: CDR1 MNHEY, CDR2 SVGAGI. Germline trimming cut 5 bases from V and 6 bases from J; bases unmatched to any gene: 7. The CDR3 sequence is 14 residues long. CDR3 sequence: CASSRSGTGVEQYF. The CDR3 nucleotides are TGTGCCAGCAGTCGGAGCGGGACAGGGGTCGAGCAGTACTTC.

The sample holds a few counts of this clone. The chain has TRBV2 and TRBJ1-2; 11 bases agree with TRBD1. The CDR3 runs 13 residues. From germline, CDR1 is SNHLY and CDR2 FYNNEI. With 6 bases clipped from V and 14 bases from J, the junction kept 11 bases outside the gene matches. CDR3 protein: CASRGSGQGAHTF. CDR3 sequence (DNA): TGTGCCAGCAGGGGGAGTGGACAGGGGGCTCATACCTTC.

The chain uses TRBV7-6 and TRBJ2-1; 10 bases align to TRBD1. The CDR3 totals 17 residues. Germline assignment: CDR1 SGHVS and CDR2 FNYEAQ. Unmatched junction bases numbered 7, after V lost 0 bases and J lost 5 bases. CDR3 in amino acids: CASSLAPGQGSHNEQFF. In DNA form, the CDR3 reads TGTGCCAGCAGCTTAGCACCGGGACAGGGGTCACACAATGAGCAGTTCTTC.

The V and J genes are TRBV2 and TRBJ1-3; TRBD1 matches at 7 bases. Looked up from germline, CDR1 is SNHLY and CDR2 is FYNNEI. With V trimmed by 8 bases and J by 3 bases, 7 bases remained unmatched. The CDR3 covers 14 residues. Written as DNA, the CDR3 is TGTGCCAGCCAGGGGGATTTGGTTGGAAACACCATATATTTT. Its protein product is CASQGDLVGNTIYF.

The DNA for the CDR3 is TGTGCCAGCAGCTTAAGCCGGAGAAACATTCAGTACTTC. Its translation is CASSLSRRNIQYF. The rearrangement uses TRBV7-2 and TRBJ2-4; no clear D gene. The V end was cut by 2 bases, the J end by 6 bases, with 8 bases between. This CDR3 spans 13 amino acids. Per the germline V gene, CDR1 is SGHTA and CDR2 is FQGNSA.

The chain recombines TRBV15 with TRBJ2-5, with 11 nucleotides matching TRBD2. V lost 1 base to trimming and J lost 1 base; unmatched junction nucleotides: 5. The CDR3 is 17 residues long. Germline CDR1 is LNHNV and CDR2 is YYDKDF (reference sequence). This chain's CDR3 is CATSRGIAGGIQETQYF. The CDR3 DNA sequence: TGTGCCACCAGCAGAGGAATAGCGGGAGGGATCCAAGAGACCCAGTACTTC.

The genes are TRBV5-1 and TRBJ2-1, with D perhaps matching TRBD2 (5 bases). Germline V gene data show CDR1 as SGHRS and CDR2 as YFSETQ. V was trimmed by 0 bases and J by 7 bases, leaving 14 bases between them. The CDR3 is made up of 15 amino acids. The CDR3 DNA reads TGCGCCAGCAGCTTGGGGGGTGGACTGAGGAATGAGCAGTTCTTC. Amino acids: CASSLGGGLRNEQFF.

This clone appeared once. This chain's CDR3 is CASSQDERNIQYF. The CDR3 DNA reads as TGTGCCAGCAGCCAAGATGAGAGAAACATTCAGTACTTC. The chain combines TRBV4-2 with TRBJ2-4; D is unclear. In germline, CDR1 is LGHNA, CDR2 YNFKEQ. There are 13 residues in the CDR3. Trimming took 0 bases from V and 6 from J, leaving 6 bases between them.

V usage is TRBV2 and J usage is TRBJ2-5; 10 nucleotides match TRBD1. The DNA end lines up better with TRBJ2-7; the J call may be wrong. Germline CDR1 SNHLY, CDR2 FYNNEI. The CDR3 is 13 residues long. CDR3: CASTWDRGYEQYF. As DNA, the CDR3 is TGTGCCAGCACCTGGGACAGGGGCTACGAGCAGTACTTC.

The chain carries TRBV25-1 and TRBJ2-7; the D is unclear. V was trimmed by 5 bases and J by 0 bases, leaving 8 bases between them. The CDR3 has 13 amino acids. CDR1 is MGHDK and CDR2 is SYGVNS in the germline V gene. CDR3: CASSPVNSYEQYF. Written as DNA, the CDR3 is TGTGCCAGCAGTCCAGTTAACTCCTACGAGCAGTACTTC.

The chain recombines TRBV27 with TRBJ2-1; a possible D gene is TRBD1 (5 bases). Germline assignment: CDR1 MNHEY and CDR2 SMNVEV (reference sequence). This CDR3 has 15 amino acids. The ends were cut back, 5 bases at V and 4 bases at J, with 15 bases in the middle. The CDR3 DNA sequence: TGTGCCAGCAGTCTTGCAGGGATGGGTTACAATGAGCAGTTCTTC. It translates to CASSLAGMGYNEQFF.